This TCR beta chain was identified in a study of a mutant IDH1 vaccine in newly diagnosed glioma. Clones were read by immunoSEQ multiplex PCR, and TCRdb kept only the in-frame ones, dropping some. The sample has about 32,000 clones, over 65% seen once. On this clone: Antigen unknown.

Stated time point: week 35, safety follow-up. Vaccine doses each comprised 300 ug of mutant IDH1 20-mer peptide, with topical imiquimod. The length of the CDR3 is 14 residues. CDR1 is SGHKS and CDR2 is YYEKEE in the germline V gene (reference sequence). The junction had 5 bases not matched to a gene; V was cut back by 5 bases and J by 2 bases. The sequence was obtained from a man aged 30 to 39 with glioma. V is TRBV5-5 and J is TRBJ2-3; 7 nucleotides match TRBD2. Specimen: PBMCs, collected from a glioma patient whose treatment included an IDH1 peptide vaccine. CDR3 bases: TGTGCCAGCAGTTCTAGCGGACTCACAGATACGCAGTATTTT. Protein: CASSSSGLTDTQYF.